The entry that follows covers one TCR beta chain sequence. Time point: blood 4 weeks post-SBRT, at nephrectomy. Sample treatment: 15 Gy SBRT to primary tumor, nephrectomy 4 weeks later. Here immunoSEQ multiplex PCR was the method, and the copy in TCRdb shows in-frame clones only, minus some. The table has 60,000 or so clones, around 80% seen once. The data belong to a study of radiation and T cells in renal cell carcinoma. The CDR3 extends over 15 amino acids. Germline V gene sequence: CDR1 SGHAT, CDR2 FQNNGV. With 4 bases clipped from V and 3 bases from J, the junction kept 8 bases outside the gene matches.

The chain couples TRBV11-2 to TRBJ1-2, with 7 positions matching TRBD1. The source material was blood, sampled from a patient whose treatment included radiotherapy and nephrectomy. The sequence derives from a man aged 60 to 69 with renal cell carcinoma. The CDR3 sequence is CASSSSGTAYYGYTF. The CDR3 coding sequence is TGTGCCAGCAGCTCTTCCGGGACAGCTTACTATGGCTACACCTTC.